The 9 T cell receptor beta chains given below trace back to one sample, sequenced in a study of T cell repertoires in cytomegalovirus infection. TCRdb re-analysed the reads in MiXCR, keeping a single row per CDR3 protein. Seen here are about 480,000 distinct CDR3 sequences, roughly 34% observed once, and the top ten hold 15% to 20%. These receptors' targets are unknown. The sequencing here drew on cultured PBMCs, taken from culture after CMV antigen stimulation. These receptors were obtained from a human donor in good health (CMV status not recorded). Some clones in this sample may be carry-over from other donors' samples.

In this sample, this clonotype turned up many times. CDR3 in DNA: TGTGCCAGCAGCCACGCCGGACAGATCAATCAGCCCCAGCATTTT. It translates to CASSHAGQINQPQHF. V is TRBV7-2 and J is TRBJ1-5; D may be TRBD1 (6 bases). In germline, CDR1 is SGHTA, CDR2 FQGNSA. Trimming cost V 5 bases and J 3 bases, with 14 bases left between them. This CDR3 contains 15 residues.

The chain carries TRBV12-3 or TRBV12-4 and TRBJ2-2; 7 bases line up with TRBD1. Losses at the gene ends were 1 base for V and 4 bases for J; bases not matched to a gene: 0. This CDR3 contains 14 residues. The CDR3 sequence: CASSLEGATGELFF. CDR3 in DNA: TGTGCCAGCAGTTTAGAGGGGGCCACCGGGGAGCTGTTTTTT.

This clonotype was seen repeatedly, ten times or more. The chain combines TRBV7-6 with TRBJ2-1; 11 bases are a match to TRBD2. The CDR3 sequence is 15 residues long. Unmatched junction bases numbered 2, after V lost 0 bases and J lost 7 bases. Germline loops: CDR1 SGHVS, CDR2 FNYEAQ. In nucleotides, the CDR3 is TGTGCCAGCAGCTTAGCCACTAGCGGGAGAAATGAGCAGTTCTTC. It codes for CASSLATSGRNEQFF. Together with reference TRBV7-6 and TRBJ2-1, the CDR3 gives the full variable domain: GAGVSQSPRYKVTKRGQDVALRCDPISGHVSLYWYRQALGQGPEFLTYFNYEAQQDKSGLPNDRFSAERPEGSISTLTIQRTEQRDSAMYRCASSLATSGRNEQFFGPGTRLTVL.

The chain carries TRBV11-2 and TRBJ2-5; a weak D match, TRBD1 (7 bases). CDR1 SGHAT and CDR2 FQNNGV come from the germline V gene. The CDR3 totals 13 residues. Between the trimmed V and J ends, which lost 6 bases and 5 bases, there was a span of 13 bases. This chain's CDR3 is CASRQQGRETQYF. The CDR3 DNA is TGTGCCAGCAGACAACAGGGGAGGGAGACCCAGTACTTC.

J is TRBJ1-2 and V is TRBV5-5; D remains ambiguous. V was pared by 1 base and J by 7 bases, with 11 bases between. The CDR3 contains 13 residues. In germline, CDR1 is SGHKS, CDR2 YYEKEE (reference sequence). For the CDR3, the DNA is TGTGCCAGCAGCTTGAGTGCGGGTAGTGGCTACACCTTC. The encoded protein is CASSLSAGSGYTF.

CDR3 coding DNA: TGCAGTGCTAGCCTCGCGGGAGGCCATGAGCAGTTCTTC. It is translated as CSASLAGGHEQFF. The rearrangement links TRBV20-1 to TRBJ2-1, with TRBD2 matching over 8 bases. V lost 3 bases and J lost 8; bases outside the gene matches: 6. The CDR3 length is 13 residues. Germline CDR1 and CDR2: DFQATT and SNEGSKA (reference sequence).

This clonotype has more than one count but fewer than ten. The chain is built from TRBV29-1 and TRBJ2-5; 10 bases map to TRBD2. The germline CDR1 and CDR2 sequences are SQVTM and ANQGSEA. V dropped 6 bases and J dropped 5; count of bases not matched to a gene: 9. The CDR3 is made up of 14 amino acids. CDR3 amino acids: CSVAPSGSDETQYF. The CDR3 region has the DNA TGCAGCGTGGCTCCTAGCGGGAGTGACGAGACCCAGTACTTC.

The V and J genes are TRBV15 and TRBJ2-3, with a possible D match to TRBD2 (5 bases). This CDR3 is 17 amino acids long. Germline lookup yields CDR1 LNHNV and CDR2 YYDKDF (reference sequence). V lost 0 bases to trimming and J lost 1 base, with 14 bases between them. In DNA, the CDR3 is TGTGCCACCAGCAGAGATCTAGGACTGGATGGCACAGATACGCAGTATTTT. Its protein is CATSRDLGLDGTDTQYF. The whole variable domain, remainder taken from reference TRBV15 and TRBJ2-3, is DAMVIQNPRYQVTQFGKPVTLSCSQTLNHNVMYWYQQKSSQAPKLLFHYYDKDFNNEADTPDNFQSRRPNTSFCFLDIRSPGLGDTAMYLCATSRDLGLDGTDTQYFGPGTRLTVL.

The table lists this clonotype with many counts. The V gene is TRBV7-2, the J gene TRBJ2-1, with D possibly TRBD2 on 5 matching bases. The V gene lost 3 bases and the J gene lost 8 bases, with 17 bases spanning the gap. Germline values: CDR1 SGHTA, CDR2 FQGNSA. This CDR3 is 15 amino acids long. CDR3 bases: TGTGCCAGCAGCTTCCTAGTGGGAGTGGAGGATGAGCAGTTCTTC. It specifies CASSFLVGVEDEQFF.